The present T cell receptor (beta chain) was sequenced within a study of blood T cell repertoires in COVID-19. Study as a whole: Acute-phase and convalescent COVID-19 samples originated in the United States, Italy and Spain. T cells, B-cell-depleted T cells, or PBMCs supplied cDNA or gDNA.

This CDR3 is built from 13 residues. Between the trimmed V and J ends, which lost 5 bases and 2 bases, there was a span of 9 bases. Germline values: CDR1 SGHVS, CDR2 FQNEAQ. In the authors' methods: Using reference gene primer amplification, nucleated cell counts were estimated. Assay used: immunoSEQ multiplex PCR; TCRdb lists only in-frame clones, some missing. That table gives V, J and clone size, and the DNA gave D and trimming. The table lists about 74,000 clones, about 82% of them singletons, with approximately 25% in the top ten. This clone was detected only once. Source material: peripheral blood. The TCR sequence derives from a man aged 50-60 years with acute or convalescent COVID-19. The V and J genes are TRBV7-8 and TRBJ2-5, with D maybe TRBD1 (6 bases). In DNA, the CDR3 is TGTGCCAGCAGCCGGACAGATCAAGAGACCCAGTACTTC. Amino acid sequence: CASSRTDQETQYF.